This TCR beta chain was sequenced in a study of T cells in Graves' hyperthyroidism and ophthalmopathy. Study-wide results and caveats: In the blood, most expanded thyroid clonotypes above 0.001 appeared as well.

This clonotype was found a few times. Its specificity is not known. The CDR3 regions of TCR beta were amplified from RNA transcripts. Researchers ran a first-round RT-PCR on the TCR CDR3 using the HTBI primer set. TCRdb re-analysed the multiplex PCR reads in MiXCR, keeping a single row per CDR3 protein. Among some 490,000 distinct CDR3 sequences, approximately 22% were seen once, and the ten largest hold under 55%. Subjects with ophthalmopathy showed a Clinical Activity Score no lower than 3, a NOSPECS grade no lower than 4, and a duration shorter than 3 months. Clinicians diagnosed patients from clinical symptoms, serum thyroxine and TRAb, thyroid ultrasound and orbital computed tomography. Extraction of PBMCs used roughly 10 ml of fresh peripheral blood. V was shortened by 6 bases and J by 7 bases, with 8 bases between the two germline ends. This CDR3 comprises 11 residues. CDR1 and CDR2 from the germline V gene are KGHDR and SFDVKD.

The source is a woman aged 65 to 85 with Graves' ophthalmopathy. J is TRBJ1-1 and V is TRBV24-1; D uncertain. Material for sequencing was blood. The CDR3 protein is CATSKQNEAFF. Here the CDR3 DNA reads TGTGCCACCAGTAAACAGAATGAAGCTTTCTTT.